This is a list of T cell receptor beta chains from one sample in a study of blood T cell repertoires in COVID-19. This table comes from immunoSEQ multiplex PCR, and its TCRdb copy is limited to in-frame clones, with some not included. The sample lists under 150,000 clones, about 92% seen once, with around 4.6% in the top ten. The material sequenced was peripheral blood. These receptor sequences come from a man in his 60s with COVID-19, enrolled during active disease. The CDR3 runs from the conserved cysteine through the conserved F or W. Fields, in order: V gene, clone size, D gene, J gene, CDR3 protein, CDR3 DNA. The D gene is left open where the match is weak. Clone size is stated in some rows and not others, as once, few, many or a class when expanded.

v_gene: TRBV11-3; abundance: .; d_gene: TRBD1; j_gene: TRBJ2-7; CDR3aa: CASSFGRDRAHEQYF; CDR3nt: TGTGCCAGCAGCTTCGGCCGGGACAGGGCACACGAGCAGTACTTC
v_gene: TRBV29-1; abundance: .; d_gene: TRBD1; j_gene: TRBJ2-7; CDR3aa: CSGTLSKRQGSYEQYF; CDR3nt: TGCAGCGGTACATTGAGTAAGAGACAGGGATCCTACGAGCAGTACTTC
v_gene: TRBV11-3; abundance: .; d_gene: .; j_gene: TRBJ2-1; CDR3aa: CASSPRVSSEQFF; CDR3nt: TGTGCCAGCAGCCCCCGTGTTAGCAGTGAGCAGTTCTTC
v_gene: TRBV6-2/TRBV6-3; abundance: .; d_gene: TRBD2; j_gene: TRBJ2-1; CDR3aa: CASSYSRTSGRAWSGEQFF; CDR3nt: TGTGCCAGCAGTTACTCCCGGACTAGCGGGAGGGCCTGGTCTGGTGAGCAGTTCTTC
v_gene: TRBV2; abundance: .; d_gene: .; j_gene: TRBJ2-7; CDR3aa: CASSEGQASSYEQYF; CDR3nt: TGTGCCAGCAGTGAAGGGCAGGCGAGCTCCTACGAGCAGTACTTC
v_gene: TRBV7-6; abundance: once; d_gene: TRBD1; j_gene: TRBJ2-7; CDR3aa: CASSPRTGEQYF; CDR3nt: TGTGCCAGCAGCCCCAGGACAGGCGAGCAGTACTTC
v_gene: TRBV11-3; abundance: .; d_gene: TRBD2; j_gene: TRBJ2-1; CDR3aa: CASSLQREGFNEQFF; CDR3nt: TGTGCCAGCAGCTTACAGCGGGAGGGCTTCAATGAGCAGTTCTTC
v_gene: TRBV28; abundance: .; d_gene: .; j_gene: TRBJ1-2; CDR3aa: CASSFSMGEGNYGYTF; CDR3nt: TGTGCCAGCAGTTTCTCAATGGGGGAGGGTAACTATGGCTACACCTTC
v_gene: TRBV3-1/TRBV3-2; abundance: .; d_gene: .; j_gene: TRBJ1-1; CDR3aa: CASIGGTEAFF; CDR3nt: TGTGCCAGCATAGGGGGAACTGAAGCTTTCTTT
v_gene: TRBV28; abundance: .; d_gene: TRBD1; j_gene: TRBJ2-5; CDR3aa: CASSSGQGVISGETQYF; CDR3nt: TGTGCCAGCAGTTCCGGACAGGGGGTCATTTCAGGAGAGACCCAGTACTTC
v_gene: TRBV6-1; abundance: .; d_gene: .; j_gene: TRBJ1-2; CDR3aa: CASSLTGTNYGYTF; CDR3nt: TGTGCCAGCAGTTTAACGGGGACTAACTATGGCTACACCTTC
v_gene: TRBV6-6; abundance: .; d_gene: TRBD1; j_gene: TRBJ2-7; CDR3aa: CASSYASTGSDEQYF; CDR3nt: TGTGCCAGCAGTTACGCCTCGACAGGGAGCGACGAGCAGTACTTC
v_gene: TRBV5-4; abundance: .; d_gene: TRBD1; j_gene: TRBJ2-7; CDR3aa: CASSSRDSKSYEQYF; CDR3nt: TGTGCCAGCAGCTCCCGGGACAGTAAATCCTACGAGCAGTACTTC
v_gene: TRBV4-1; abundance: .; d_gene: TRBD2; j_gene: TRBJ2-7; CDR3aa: CASSQGGNYEQYF; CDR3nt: TGCGCCAGCAGCCAGGGGGGGAACTACGAGCAGTACTTC
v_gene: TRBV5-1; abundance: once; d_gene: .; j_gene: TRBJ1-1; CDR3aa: CASSLGVQGRTEAFF; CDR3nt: TGCGCCAGCAGCTTGGGCGTCCAGGGGCGTACTGAAGCTTTCTTT
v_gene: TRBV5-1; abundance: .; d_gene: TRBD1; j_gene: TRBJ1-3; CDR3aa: CASSLQGTLTGNTIYF; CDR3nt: TGCGCCAGCAGCCTACAGGGGACTTTAACTGGAAACACCATATATTTT
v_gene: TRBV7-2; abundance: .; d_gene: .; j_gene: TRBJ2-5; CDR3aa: CASSLLARETQYF; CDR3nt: TGTGCCAGCAGCTTACTAGCGCGGGAGACCCAGTACTTC
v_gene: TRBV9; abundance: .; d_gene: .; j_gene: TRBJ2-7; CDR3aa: CASSVSVDSYHEQYF; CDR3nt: TGTGCCAGCAGCGTAAGCGTGGACTCCTACCACGAGCAGTACTTC
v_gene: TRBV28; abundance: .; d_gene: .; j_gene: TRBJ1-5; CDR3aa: CASSTPQGYNQPQHF; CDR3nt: TGTGCCAGCAGTACCCCCCAGGGGTACAATCAGCCCCAGCATTTT
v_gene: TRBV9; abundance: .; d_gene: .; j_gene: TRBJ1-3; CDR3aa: CASSGPGISASFLSGNTIYF; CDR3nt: TGTGCCAGCAGCGGGCCAGGGATATCGGCCTCATTCCTCTCTGGAAACACCATATATTTT
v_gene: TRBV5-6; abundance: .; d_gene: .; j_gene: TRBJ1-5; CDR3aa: CASSLRGGFQPQHF; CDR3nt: TGTGCCAGCAGCTTGAGGGGAGGGTTCCAGCCCCAGCATTTT
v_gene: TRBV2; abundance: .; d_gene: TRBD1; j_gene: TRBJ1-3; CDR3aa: CASRPPRTGGNTIYF; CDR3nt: TGTGCCAGCAGGCCCCCGCGGACAGGCGGAAACACCATATATTTT